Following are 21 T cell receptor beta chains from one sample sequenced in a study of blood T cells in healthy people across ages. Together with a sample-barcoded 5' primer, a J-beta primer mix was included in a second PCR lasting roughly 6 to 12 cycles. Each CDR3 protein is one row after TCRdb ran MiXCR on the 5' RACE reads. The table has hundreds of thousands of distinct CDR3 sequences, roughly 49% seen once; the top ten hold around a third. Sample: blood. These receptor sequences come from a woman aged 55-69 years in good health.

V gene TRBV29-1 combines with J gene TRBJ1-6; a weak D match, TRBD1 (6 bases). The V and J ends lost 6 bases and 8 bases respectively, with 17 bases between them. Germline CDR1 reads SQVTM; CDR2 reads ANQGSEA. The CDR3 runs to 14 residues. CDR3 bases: TGCAGCGTCGCTTATCCCGGGACATATTCACCCCTCCACTTT. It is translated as CSVAYPGTYSPLHF.

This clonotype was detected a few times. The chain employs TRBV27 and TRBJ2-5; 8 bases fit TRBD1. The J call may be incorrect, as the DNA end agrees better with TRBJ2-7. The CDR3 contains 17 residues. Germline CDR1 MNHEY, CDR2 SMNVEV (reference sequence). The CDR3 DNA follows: TGTGCCAGCAGCCCTCATCCAGGGACAGGACTTACTTACGAGCAGTACTTC. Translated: CASSPHPGTGLTYEQYF.

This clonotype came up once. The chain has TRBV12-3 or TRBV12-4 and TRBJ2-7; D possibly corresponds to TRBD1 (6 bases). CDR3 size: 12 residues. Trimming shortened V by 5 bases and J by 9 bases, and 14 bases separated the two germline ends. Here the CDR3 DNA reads TGTGCCAGCAGTCTTACCGGGACAAGGCAGTACTTC. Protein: CASSLTGTRQYF.

The chain's CDR3 is CSGGRHNEQYF. The DNA of the CDR3 is TGCAGCGGGGGAAGGCACAATGAGCAGTACTTC. The V and J genes are TRBV29-1 and TRBJ2-1; no firm D call. TRBJ2-7 explains the end of the DNA better; the J call may be wrong. The germline CDR1 and CDR2 sequences are SQVTM and ANQGSEA. The CDR3 length is 11 residues.

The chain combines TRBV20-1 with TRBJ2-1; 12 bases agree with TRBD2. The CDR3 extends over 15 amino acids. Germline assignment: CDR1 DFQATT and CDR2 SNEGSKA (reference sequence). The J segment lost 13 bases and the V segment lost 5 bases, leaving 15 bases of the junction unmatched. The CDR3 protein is CSAGLASGRAPTQFF. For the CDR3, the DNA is TGCAGTGCTGGTTTGGCTAGCGGGAGGGCCCCTACCCAGTTCTTC.

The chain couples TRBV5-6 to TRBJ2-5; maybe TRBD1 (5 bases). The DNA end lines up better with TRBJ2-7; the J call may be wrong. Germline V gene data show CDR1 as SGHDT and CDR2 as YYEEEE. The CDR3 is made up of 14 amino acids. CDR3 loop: CASSTGPGSSEQYF. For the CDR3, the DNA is TGTGCCAGCAGCACCGGACCAGGGTCCAGCGAGCAGTACTTC.

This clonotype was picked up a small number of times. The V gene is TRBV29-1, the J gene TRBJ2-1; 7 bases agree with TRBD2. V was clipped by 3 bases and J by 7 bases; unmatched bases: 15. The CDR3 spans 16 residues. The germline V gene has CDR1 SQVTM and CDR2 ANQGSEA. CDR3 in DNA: TGCAGCGTTGAGGTGGGAGGGCAGGGATTTAGGAATGAGCAGTTCTTC. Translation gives CSVEVGGQGFRNEQFF.

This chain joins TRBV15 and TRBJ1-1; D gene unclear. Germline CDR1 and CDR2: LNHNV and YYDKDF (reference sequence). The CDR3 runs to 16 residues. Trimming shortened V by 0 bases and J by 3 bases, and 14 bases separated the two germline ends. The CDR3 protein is CATSRDLDMEYTEAFF. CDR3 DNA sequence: TGTGCCACCAGCAGAGATCTTGACATGGAGTACACTGAAGCTTTCTTT.

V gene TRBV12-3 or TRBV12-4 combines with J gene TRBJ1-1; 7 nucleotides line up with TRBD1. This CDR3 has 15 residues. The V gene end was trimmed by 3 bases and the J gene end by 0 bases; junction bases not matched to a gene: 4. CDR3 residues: CASSLGQLVNTEAFF. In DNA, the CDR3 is TGTGCCAGCAGTTTGGGACAGCTAGTGAACACTGAAGCTTTCTTT.

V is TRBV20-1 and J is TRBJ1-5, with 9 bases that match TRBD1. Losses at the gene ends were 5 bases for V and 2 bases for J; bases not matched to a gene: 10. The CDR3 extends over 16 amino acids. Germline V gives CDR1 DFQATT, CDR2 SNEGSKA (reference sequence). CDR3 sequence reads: CSAPPGGQGGNQPQHF. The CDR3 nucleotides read TGCAGTGCTCCCCCGGGGGGACAGGGCGGCAATCAGCCCCAGCATTTT.

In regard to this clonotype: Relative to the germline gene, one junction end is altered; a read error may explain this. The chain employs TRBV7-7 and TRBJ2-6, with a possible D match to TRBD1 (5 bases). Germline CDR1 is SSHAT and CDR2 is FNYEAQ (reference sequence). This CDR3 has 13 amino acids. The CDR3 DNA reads TGTGCTGTGACAGACTCTGGGACCAACGTCCTGACTTTC. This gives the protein CAVTDSGTNVLTF.

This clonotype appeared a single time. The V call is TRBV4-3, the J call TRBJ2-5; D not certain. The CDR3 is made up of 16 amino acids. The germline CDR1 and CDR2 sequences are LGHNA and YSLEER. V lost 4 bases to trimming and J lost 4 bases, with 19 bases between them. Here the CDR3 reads CASSPYADNPRETQYF. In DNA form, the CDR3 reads TGCGCCAGCAGCCCCTATGCGGATAACCCCCGAGAGACCCAGTACTTC.

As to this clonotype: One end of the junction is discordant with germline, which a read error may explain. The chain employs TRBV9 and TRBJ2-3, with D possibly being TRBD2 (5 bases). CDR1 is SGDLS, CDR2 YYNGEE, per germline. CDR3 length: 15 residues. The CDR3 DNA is TGTGCCAACAGCGCGACGGACTCGGACACAGATACGCAGTATTTT. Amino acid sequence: CANSATDSDTDTQYF.

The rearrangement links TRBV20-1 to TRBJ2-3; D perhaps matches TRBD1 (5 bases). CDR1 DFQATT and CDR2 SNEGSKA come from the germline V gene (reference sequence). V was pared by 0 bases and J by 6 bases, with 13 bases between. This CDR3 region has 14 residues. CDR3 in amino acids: CSARDRTKRDTQYF. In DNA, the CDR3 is TGCAGTGCTAGAGACCGGACAAAAAGGGATACGCAGTATTTT.

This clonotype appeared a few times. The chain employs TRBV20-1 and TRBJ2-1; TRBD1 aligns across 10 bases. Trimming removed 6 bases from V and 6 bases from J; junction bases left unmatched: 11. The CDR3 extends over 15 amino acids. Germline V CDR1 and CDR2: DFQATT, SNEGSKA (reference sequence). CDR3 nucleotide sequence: TGCAGTGCCCCAAGCCCGGGACAGGGGCCCAATGAGCAGTTCTTC. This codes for CSAPSPGQGPNEQFF.

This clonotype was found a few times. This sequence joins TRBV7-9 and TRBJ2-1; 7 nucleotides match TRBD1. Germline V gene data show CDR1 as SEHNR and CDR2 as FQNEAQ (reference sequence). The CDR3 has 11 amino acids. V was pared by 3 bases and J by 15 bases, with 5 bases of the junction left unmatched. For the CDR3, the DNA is TGTGCCAGCAGCTTTGGACAGGTTCCGTTCTTC. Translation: CASSFGQVPFF.

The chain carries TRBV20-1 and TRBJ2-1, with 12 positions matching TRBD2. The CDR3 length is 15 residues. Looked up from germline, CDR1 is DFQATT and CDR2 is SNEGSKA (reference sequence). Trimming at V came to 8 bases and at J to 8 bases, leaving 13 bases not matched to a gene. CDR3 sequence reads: CSSRLAGALGDEQFF. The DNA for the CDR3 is TGCAGTTCGCGACTAGCGGGAGCCCTGGGCGATGAGCAGTTCTTC.

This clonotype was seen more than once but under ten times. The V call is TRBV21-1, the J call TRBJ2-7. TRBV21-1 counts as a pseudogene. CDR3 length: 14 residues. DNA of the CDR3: TGTGCCAGCAGCAAGGGTGGCAGGTCCTACGAGCAGTACTTC. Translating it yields CASSKGGRSYEQYF.

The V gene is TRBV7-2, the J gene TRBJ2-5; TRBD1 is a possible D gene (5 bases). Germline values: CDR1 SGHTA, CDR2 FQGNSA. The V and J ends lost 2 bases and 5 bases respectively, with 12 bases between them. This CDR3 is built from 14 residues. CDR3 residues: CASSLMGQGETQYF. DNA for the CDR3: TGTGCCAGCAGCTTAATGGGGCAAGGGGAGACCCAGTACTTC. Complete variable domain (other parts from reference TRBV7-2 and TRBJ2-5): GAGVSQSPSNKVTEKGKDVELRCDPISGHTALYWYRQSLGQGLEFLIYFQGNSAPDKSGLPSDRFSAERTGGSVSTLTIQRTQQEDSAVYLCASSLMGQGETQYFGPGTRLLVL.

CDR3 in DNA: TGTGCCACCAGTGATCCAGGACTAGCGGACAATGAGCAGTTCTTC. This sequence encodes CATSDPGLADNEQFF. The rearrangement uses TRBV24-1 and TRBJ2-1; 10 nucleotides align to TRBD2. CDR1 is KGHDR, CDR2 SFDVKD, per germline. Trimming removed 3 bases from V and 5 bases from J; junction bases left unmatched: 3. The CDR3 covers 15 residues.

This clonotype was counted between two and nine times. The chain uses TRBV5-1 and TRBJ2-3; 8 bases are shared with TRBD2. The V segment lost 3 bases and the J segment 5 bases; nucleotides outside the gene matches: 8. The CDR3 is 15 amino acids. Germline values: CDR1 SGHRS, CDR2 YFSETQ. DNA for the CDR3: TGCGCCAGCAGCTCGGACGGACTAGCCGGAGATACGCAGTATTTT. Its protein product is CASSSDGLAGDTQYF.